The rows below give T cell receptor beta chains drawn from one sample of a study of shared clonotypes between healthy human individuals. The table came from immunoSEQ multiplex PCR; TCRdb's copy has only in-frame clones and leaves some out. The table records over 2 million clones, about nine tenths of them present only once. Sequencing used naive CD4+ T cells from PBMCs. The receptors shown here come from a man aged 18 to 29 in good health. Some clones in this sample may be carry-over from other donors' samples. CDR3s include the opening cysteine and the closing phenylalanine or tryptophan. The D gene is left open where the match is weak. Clone size is not always given. Where it is, it says once, few, many or a class for expanded clones.

size	V	J	D	CDR3	DNA
.	TRBV28	TRBJ2-4	.	CASSLSGSSSKNIQYF	TGTGCCAGCAGTTTAAGTGGGAGTAGTTCCAAAAACATTCAGTACTTC
.	TRBV19	TRBJ1-2	.	CASSIETGGSHGYTF	TGTGCCAGTAGTATAGAGACGGGGGGCTCCCATGGCTACACCTTC
once	TRBV6-5	TRBJ2-7	.	CASSYSKRSGFYEQYF	TGTGCCAGCAGTTACTCGAAAAGGAGCGGGTTCTACGAGCAGTACTTC
.	TRBV7-2	TRBJ2-7	TRBD2	CASTPTGGGEQYF	TGTGCCAGCACCCCTACCGGGGGGGGCGAGCAGTACTTC
.	TRBV28	TRBJ2-2	.	CASSSPGTTTGELFF	TGTGCCAGCAGTTCCCCCGGGACAACTACCGGGGAGCTGTTTTTT
.	TRBV5-1	TRBJ2-1	TRBD2	CASSLGGTSVNNEQFF	TGCGCCAGCAGCTTGGGGGGGACTAGCGTAAACAATGAGCAGTTCTTC
.	TRBV28	TRBJ1-3	.	CASSPDSLGGNTIYF	TGTGCCAGCAGCCCCGATAGTTTGGGAGGAAACACCATATATTTT
once	TRBV6-1	TRBJ2-5	.	CASTPFGGETQYF	TGTGCCAGCACCCCCTTCGGGGGAGAGACCCAGTACTTC
.	TRBV5-1	TRBJ2-1	.	CASSLGSNEQFF	TGCGCCAGCAGCTTGGGTAGCAATGAGCAGTTCTTC
.	TRBV5-1	TRBJ2-5	.	CASSLRSETQYF	TGCGCCAGCAGCTTGAGATCCGAGACCCAGTACTTC
once	TRBV11-1	TRBJ2-3	.	CASSLNRNTDTQYF	TGTGCCAGCAGCCTTAACAGAAACACAGATACGCAGTATTTT
.	TRBV7-6	TRBJ1-2	TRBD1	CASSSGTGGSRGYTF	TGTGCCAGCAGCTCTGGGACAGGGGGTTCAAGAGGCTACACCTTC
.	TRBV9	TRBJ2-2	TRBD2	CASSGLGREGTGELFF	TGTGCCAGCAGCGGTCTCGGGCGGGAGGGGACCGGGGAGCTGTTTTTT
.	TRBV6-5	TRBJ2-1	.	CASGWEAHSYNEQFF	TGTGCCAGCGGGTGGGAAGCTCACTCCTACAATGAGCAGTTCTTC
.	TRBV10-3	TRBJ2-3	TRBD2	CAISPHRGTSGRDSTDTQYF	TGTGCCATCAGCCCCCATAGGGGGACTAGCGGGAGGGACAGCACAGATACGCAGTATTTT